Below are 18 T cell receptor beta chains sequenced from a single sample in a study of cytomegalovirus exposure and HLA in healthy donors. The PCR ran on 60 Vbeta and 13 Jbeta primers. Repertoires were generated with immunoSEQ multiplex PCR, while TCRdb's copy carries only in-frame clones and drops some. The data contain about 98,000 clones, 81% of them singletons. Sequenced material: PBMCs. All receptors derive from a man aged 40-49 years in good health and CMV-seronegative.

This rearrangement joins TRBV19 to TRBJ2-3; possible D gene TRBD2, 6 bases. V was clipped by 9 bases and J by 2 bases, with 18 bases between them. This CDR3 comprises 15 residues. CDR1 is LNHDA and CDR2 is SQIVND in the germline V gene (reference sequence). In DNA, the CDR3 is TGTGCCAGCCATAATGGGGGGTCCAACACAGATACGCAGTATTTT. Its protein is CASHNGGSNTDTQYF.

The CDR3 spells CASRRGRSEAFF. The CDR3 DNA is TGTGCCAGTAGGAGGGGGCGAAGTGAAGCTTTCTTT. The chain combines TRBV19 with TRBJ1-1, with 7 bases identical to TRBD1. J was trimmed by 7 bases and V by 6 bases; bases with no gene match: 5. Germline V gives CDR1 LNHDA, CDR2 SQIVND (reference sequence). The CDR3 extends over 12 amino acids.

The CDR3 loop is CASSLGGPYYGYTF. The CDR3 nucleotides are TGTGCCAGCAGCTTGGGGGGGCCGTACTATGGCTACACCTTC. The chain employs TRBV5-4 and TRBJ1-2; TRBD1 might be the D (6 bases). Germline V gene data show CDR1 as SGHNT and CDR2 as YYREEE (reference sequence). The CDR3 sequence is 14 residues long. Deletions cut 0 bases from V and 3 bases from J, with 9 bases between.

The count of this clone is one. The CDR3 reads CASSAAGTGANVLTF. The CDR3 region has the DNA TGTGCCAGCAGTGCCGCGGGGACCGGGGCCAACGTCCTGACTTTC. The chain carries TRBV6-1 and TRBJ2-6, with D possibly TRBD2 on 6 matching bases. CDR1 is MNHNS, CDR2 SASEGT, per germline. Trimming took off 4 bases at V and 4 bases at J, with 11 bases between the two ends. The CDR3 spans 15 residues.

This chain's CDR3 is CARSPGGGGSWNTGELFF. The DNA of the CDR3 is TGTGCCAGAAGCCCAGGAGGGGGGGGGTCTTGGAACACCGGGGAGCTGTTTTTT. V usage is TRBV5-3 and J usage is TRBJ2-2; a possible D gene is TRBD2 (7 bases). TRBV5-3 is annotated as an ORF whose role is uncertain. V lost 4 bases and J 1 base, leaving 20 bases between the germline ends. The CDR3 length is 18 residues.

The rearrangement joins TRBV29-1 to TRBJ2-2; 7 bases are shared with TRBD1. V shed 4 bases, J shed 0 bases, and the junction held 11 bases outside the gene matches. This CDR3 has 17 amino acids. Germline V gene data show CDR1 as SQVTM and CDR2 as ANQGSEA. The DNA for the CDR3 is TGCAGCGTTGGGATCCGGACAGGCGCTCCGAACACCGGGGAGCTGTTTTTT. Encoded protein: CSVGIRTGAPNTGELFF.

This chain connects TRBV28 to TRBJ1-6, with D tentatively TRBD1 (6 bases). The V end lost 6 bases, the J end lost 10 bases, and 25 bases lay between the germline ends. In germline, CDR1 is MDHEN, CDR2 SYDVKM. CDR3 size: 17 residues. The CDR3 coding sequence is TGTGCCAGCAGCACAGACAGGTGGGGGGGATTTAACTCACCCCTCCACTTT. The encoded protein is CASSTDRWGGFNSPLHF.

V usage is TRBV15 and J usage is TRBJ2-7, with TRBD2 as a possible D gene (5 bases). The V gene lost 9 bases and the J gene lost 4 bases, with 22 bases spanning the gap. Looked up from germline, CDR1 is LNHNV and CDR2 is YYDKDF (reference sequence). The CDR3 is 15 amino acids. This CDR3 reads CATVGPQEVEYEQYF. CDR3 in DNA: TGTGCCACGGTGGGCCCGCAGGAGGTGGAGTACGAGCAGTACTTC.

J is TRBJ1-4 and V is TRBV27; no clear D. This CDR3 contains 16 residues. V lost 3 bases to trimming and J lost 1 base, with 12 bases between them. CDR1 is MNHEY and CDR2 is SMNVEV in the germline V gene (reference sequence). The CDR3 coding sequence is TGTGCCAGCAGTTTGAGGGCAGCTGTAACTAATGAAAAACTGTTTTTT. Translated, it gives CASSLRAAVTNEKLFF.

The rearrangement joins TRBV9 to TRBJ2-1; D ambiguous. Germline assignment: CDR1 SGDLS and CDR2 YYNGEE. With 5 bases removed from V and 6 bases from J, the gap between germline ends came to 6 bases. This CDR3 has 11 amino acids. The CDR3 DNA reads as TGTGCCAGCAGTATGAGCAATGAGCAGTTCTTC. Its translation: CASSMSNEQFF.

CDR3 loop: CASNRGGDTGELFF. In DNA, the CDR3 is TGTGCCAGCAACCGGGGGGGCGACACCGGGGAGCTGTTTTTT. The chain carries TRBV6-5 and TRBJ2-2, with 8 bases identical to TRBD2. V lost 7 bases to trimming and J lost 3 bases; unmatched junction nucleotides: 4. The CDR3 sequence is 14 residues long. Germline loops: CDR1 MNHEY, CDR2 SVGAGI.

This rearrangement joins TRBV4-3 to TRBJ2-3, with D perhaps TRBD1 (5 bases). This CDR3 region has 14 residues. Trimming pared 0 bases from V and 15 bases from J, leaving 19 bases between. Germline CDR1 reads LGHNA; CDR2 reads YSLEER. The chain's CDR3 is CASSQDRARAKQYF. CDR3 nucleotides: TGCGCCAGCAGCCAAGATAGAGCCAGGGCCAAGCAATATTTT.

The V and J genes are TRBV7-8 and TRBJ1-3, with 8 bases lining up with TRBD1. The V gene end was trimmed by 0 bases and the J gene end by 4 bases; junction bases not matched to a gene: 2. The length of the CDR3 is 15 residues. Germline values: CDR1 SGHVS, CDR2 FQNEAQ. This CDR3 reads CASSLARTGGNTIYF. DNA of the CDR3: TGTGCCAGCAGCTTAGCGAGGACAGGGGGAAACACCATATATTTT.

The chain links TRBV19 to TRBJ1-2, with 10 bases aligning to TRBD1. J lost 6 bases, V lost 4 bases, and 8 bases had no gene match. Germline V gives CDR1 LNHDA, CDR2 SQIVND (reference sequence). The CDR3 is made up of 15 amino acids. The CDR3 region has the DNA TGTGCCAGTAGTAGGGACAGGGGTTCTATCGATGGCTACACCTTC. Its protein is CASSRDRGSIDGYTF. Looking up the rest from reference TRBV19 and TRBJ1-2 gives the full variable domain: DGGITQSPKYLFRKEGQNVTLSCEQNLNHDAMYWYRQDPGQGLRLIYYSQIVNDFQKGDIAEGYSVSREKKESFPLTVTSAQKNPTAFYLCASSRDRGSIDGYTFGSGTRLTVV.

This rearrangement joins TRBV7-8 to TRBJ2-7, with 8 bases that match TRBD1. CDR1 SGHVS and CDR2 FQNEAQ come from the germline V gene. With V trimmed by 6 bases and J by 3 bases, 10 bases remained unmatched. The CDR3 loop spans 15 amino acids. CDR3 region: CASRAFGQGFYEQYF. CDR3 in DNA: TGTGCCAGCAGGGCCTTCGGACAGGGCTTCTACGAGCAGTACTTC.

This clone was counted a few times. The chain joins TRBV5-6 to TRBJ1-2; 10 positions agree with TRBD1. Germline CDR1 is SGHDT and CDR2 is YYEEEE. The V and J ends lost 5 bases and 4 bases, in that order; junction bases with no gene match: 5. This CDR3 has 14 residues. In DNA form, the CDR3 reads TGTGCCAGCAGAGGGACAGGGGAATCCTATGGCTACACCTTC. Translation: CASRGTGESYGYTF.

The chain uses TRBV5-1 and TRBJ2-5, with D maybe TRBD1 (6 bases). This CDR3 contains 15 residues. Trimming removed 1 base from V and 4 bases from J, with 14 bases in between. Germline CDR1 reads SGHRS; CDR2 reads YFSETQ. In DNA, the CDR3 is TGCGCCAGCAGCTTGAGCGGACAGAAATTAGAGACCCAGTACTTC. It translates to CASSLSGQKLETQYF. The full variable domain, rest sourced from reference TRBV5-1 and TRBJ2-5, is KAGVTQTPRYLIKTRGQQVTLSCSPISGHRSVSWYQQTPGQGLQFLFEYFSETQRNKGNFPGRFSGRQFSNSRSEMNVSTLELGDSALYLCASSLSGQKLETQYFGPGTRLLVL.

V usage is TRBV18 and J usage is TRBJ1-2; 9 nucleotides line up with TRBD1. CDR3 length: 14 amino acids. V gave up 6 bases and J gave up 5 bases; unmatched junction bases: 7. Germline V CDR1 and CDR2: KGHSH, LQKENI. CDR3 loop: CASSDRDRVYGYTF. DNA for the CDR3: TGTGCCAGCTCCGACCGGGACAGGGTGTATGGCTACACCTTC.